One and the same sample provided the 11 T cell receptor beta chains below, sequenced in a study of breast tumors, draining lymph nodes, adjacent tissues. TCRdb redid the calling of the multiplex PCR reads with MiXCR, one entry per CDR3 protein. The sample has roughly 11,000 distinct CDR3 sequences; less than 70% are singletons. Sequenced material: breast tumor tissue. The receptors come from a female donor with breast cancer. Some clones in this sample may be carry-over from other donors' samples.

The sample holds many counts of this clonotype. The chain combines TRBV19 with TRBJ1-5; unclear D gene. The CDR3 is made up of 13 amino acids. The V gene lost 8 bases and the J gene lost 0 bases, with 8 bases spanning the gap. CDR1 and CDR2 from the germline V gene are LNHDA and SQIVND (reference sequence). The CDR3 region is CASSGFSNQPQHF. The CDR3 nucleotides read TGTGCCAGTTCGGGTTTTAGCAATCAGCCCCAGCATTTT.

The chain carries TRBV9 and TRBJ2-3, with D maybe TRBD2 (6 bases). Germline V gene sequence: CDR1 SGDLS, CDR2 YYNGEE. The V gene lost 4 bases and the J gene lost 14 bases, with 20 bases spanning the gap. The CDR3 spans 13 residues. For the CDR3, the DNA is TGTGCCAGCAGCCCAGACGGGCGGGACCTCGTGTATTTT. It specifies CASSPDGRDLVYF.

This clonotype turned up a few times. The V call is TRBV6-5, the J call TRBJ2-3, with D hard to call. This CDR3 spans 14 amino acids. Trimming took off 2 bases at V and 3 bases at J, with 9 bases between the two ends. In germline, CDR1 is MNHEY, CDR2 SVGAGI. The CDR3 is CASSYVEGTDTQYF. The CDR3 DNA reads as TGTGCCAGCAGTTACGTAGAAGGGACAGATACGCAGTATTTT.

This clonotype was detected only a few times. This chain links TRBV7-2 with TRBJ2-7; 8 nucleotides match TRBD2. Losses at the gene ends were 7 bases for V and 5 bases for J; bases not matched to a gene: 13. Per the germline V gene, CDR1 is SGHTA and CDR2 is FQGNSA. The CDR3 has 15 amino acids. The CDR3 loop is CASILASGGVNEQYF. DNA for the CDR3: TGTGCCAGCATCCTCGCCTCGGGAGGGGTGAACGAGCAGTACTTC.

J is TRBJ2-1 and V is TRBV3-2; TRBD1, the table's D call, was not compared with the DNA. TRBV3-2 is annotated as a pseudogene. There are 15 residues in the CDR3. The CDR3 loop is CASSQDPFFGDKDLF. The DNA for the CDR3 is TGTGCCAGCAGCCAAGATCCCTTTTTTGGGGACAAGGACCTCTTC.

The chain uses TRBV7-9 and TRBJ2-3; possible D gene TRBD2, 6 bases. Germline CDR1 SEHNR, CDR2 FQNEAQ (reference sequence). This CDR3 is built from 15 residues. The ends were cut back, 1 base at V and 5 bases at J, with 13 bases in the middle. This chain's CDR3 is CASSLGGTGGDTQYF. CDR3 bases: TGTGCCAGCAGCTTAGGGGGGACCGGGGGAGATACGCAGTATTTT.

V is TRBV12-3 or TRBV12-4 and J is TRBJ1-2; the D gene is possibly TRBD1 (5 bases). Between the trimmed V and J ends, which lost 4 bases and 2 bases, there was a span of 5 bases. There are 12 residues in the CDR3. CDR3 nucleotide sequence: TGTGCCAGCAGTTGGGGCAACTATGGCTACACCTTC. Translating it yields CASSWGNYGYTF.

This chain joins TRBV12-3 or TRBV12-4 and TRBJ2-7; TRBD2 matches at 11 bases. This CDR3 has 15 amino acids. V shed 4 bases and J 3 bases; nucleotides not matched to a gene: 5. CDR3 sequence reads: CASSWLAGGVYEQYF. The CDR3 bases are TGTGCCAGCAGTTGGCTAGCGGGAGGTGTCTACGAGCAGTACTTC.

The chain recombines TRBV7-9 with TRBJ2-1, with a weak D call TRBD2 (6 bases). Trimming cost V 4 bases and J 6 bases, with 22 bases left between them. Germline V gives CDR1 SEHNR, CDR2 FQNEAQ (reference sequence). The CDR3 is made up of 17 amino acids. CDR3 amino acids: CASSSPLTGGPPNEQFF. CDR3 nucleotide sequence: TGTGCCAGCAGCTCACCATTAACCGGGGGACCGCCCAATGAGCAGTTCTTC.

This chain connects TRBV7-8 to TRBJ2-2, with 9 bases aligning to TRBD2. This CDR3 contains 15 residues. V lost 6 bases, J lost 7 bases, and 9 bases stayed unmatched. CDR1 and CDR2 from the germline V gene are SGHVS and FQNEAQ. CDR3 coding DNA: TGTGCCAGCAGACCCGCTAGCGGGATGGGCGGGGAGCTGTTTTTT. Protein sequence: CASRPASGMGGELFF.

The chain couples TRBV29-1 to TRBJ2-1; TRBD2 aligns across 8 bases. Germline values: CDR1 SQVTM, CDR2 ANQGSEA. The CDR3 extends over 16 amino acids. J was trimmed by 7 bases and V by 7 bases; bases with no gene match: 18. CDR3 coding DNA: TGCAGCGCCCCCGGGGGCCAGCGGGGGAGGGGAAATGAGCAGTTCTTC. It specifies CSAPGGQRGRGNEQFF.